The 21 T cell receptor beta chains below were found in one sample sequenced in a study of low-dose radiotherapy and immunotherapy resistance in tumors (dated by TCRdb to the early 2020s). Read against the paper, the sample's time point label means: before trial treatment. Instrument used: Illumina HiSeq 2500. To make first-strand cDNA, Superscript III was used along with a set of TRAV- and TRBV-specific primers so that both the TCRalpha and TCRbeta chains were covered. A roughly 22-cycle PCR with Phusion amplified the TCRs, pairing a constant-region primer with the adapter that was attached to the V primers. TCRdb applied fastp at Q25 and MiXCR to the public reads, then kept only in-frame beta chains. Rows are unified per CDR3 protein, each entry keeping the most common DNA and genes. The sample contains about 60,000 distinct CDR3 sequences, less than 25% of them found a single time. Around 5% of the sample lies in the top ten.

Sequenced material: PBMCs, taken before treatment. These receptors were collected from a male donor with prostate cancer.

This clonotype came up a few times. The chain couples TRBV10-3 to TRBJ2-3, with a possible D match to TRBD2 (5 bases). Trimming took 5 bases from V and 3 from J, leaving 9 bases between them. This CDR3 comprises 13 residues. The germline V gene has CDR1 ENHRY and CDR2 SYGVKD. For the CDR3, the DNA is TGTGCCATCAGTTCATCGGGGACAGATACGCAGTATTTT. Translated: CAISSSGTDTQYF.

This clonotype showed up many times. The chain employs TRBV6-6 and TRBJ2-7; TRBD2 might be the D (5 bases). V was clipped by 0 bases and J by 5 bases, with 11 bases between them. CDR1 and CDR2 from the germline V gene are MNHNY and SVGAGI (reference sequence). There are 14 residues in the CDR3. CDR3 protein: CASSYSSGGDEQYF. The CDR3 DNA reads as TGTGCCAGCAGTTACTCGAGCGGTGGAGACGAGCAGTACTTC.

This clonotype was found many times. V is TRBV7-6 and J is TRBJ1-4; 8 positions agree with TRBD1. This CDR3 region has 15 residues. The trim removed 2 bases at V and 7 bases at J, leaving 6 bases unmatched. The germline gives CDR1 SGHVS, CDR2 FNYEAQ. DNA for the CDR3: TGTGCCAGCAGCTTAAATGCAGGGGGCTCTGAAAAACTGTTTTTT. It translates to CASSLNAGGSEKLFF.

This clonotype has a count of ten or more. CDR3 nucleotide sequence: TGCAGTGCTAGAGATCCGGGGGGGGCGGGAACTGAAGCTTTCTTT. Translated: CSARDPGGAGTEAFF. This chain uses TRBV20-1 with TRBJ1-1; possible D gene TRBD1, 6 bases. Germline lookup yields CDR1 DFQATT and CDR2 SNEGSKA (reference sequence). This CDR3 has 15 residues. V was cut by 0 bases and J by 5 bases, with 16 bases left in between.

At least ten counts were recorded for this clonotype. The chain has TRBV2 and TRBJ1-4; 9 bases fit TRBD1. The CDR3 runs 15 residues. Per germline, CDR1 SNHLY and CDR2 FYNNEI. The V segment lost 6 bases and the J segment 7 bases; nucleotides outside the gene matches: 9. The CDR3 is CASRDPGTGSEKLFF. CDR3 nucleotide sequence: TGTGCCAGCAGGGACCCCGGGACAGGGAGTGAAAAACTGTTTTTT.

This clonotype was recorded many times. The J gene is TRBJ1-1, the V gene TRBV7-8; tentative D call: TRBD1 (5 bases). V was trimmed by 5 bases and J by 0 bases, leaving 10 bases between them. This CDR3 region has 14 residues. The germline V gene encodes CDR1 SGHVS and CDR2 FQNEAQ. Here the CDR3 DNA reads TGTGCCAGCAGCATGACAGTTATGAACACTGAAGCTTTCTTT. Amino acids: CASSMTVMNTEAFF. Drawing the rest from reference TRBV7-8 and TRBJ1-1, the complete variable domain is GAGVSQSPRYKVAKRGQDVALRCDPISGHVSLFWYQQALGQGPEFLTYFQNEAQLDKSGLPSDRFFAERPEGSVSTLKIQRTQQEDSAVYLCASSMTVMNTEAFFGQGTRLTVV.

This clonotype was seen ten or more times. This rearrangement joins TRBV18 to TRBJ2-1; D is ambiguous. Germline loops: CDR1 KGHSH, CDR2 LQKENI. The ends were cut back, 6 bases at V and 9 bases at J, with 12 bases in the middle. The CDR3 covers 12 residues. CDR3 nucleotide sequence: TGTGCCAGCTCTGTGGCGCACGGTGAGCAGTTCTTC. The encoded protein is CASSVAHGEQFF.

This clonotype has at least ten counts. The chain couples TRBV18 to TRBJ2-5; 7 bases are a match to TRBD1. Germline CDR1 and CDR2: KGHSH and LQKENI. J lost 3 bases, V lost 1 base, and 5 bases had no gene match. CDR3 size: 15 residues. The CDR3 reads CASSPQAGTEETQYF. In DNA form, the CDR3 reads TGTGCCAGCTCACCACAGGCCGGGACAGAAGAGACCCAGTACTTC.

This clonotype has at least ten counts. The rearrangement joins TRBV7-9 to TRBJ2-3; tentatively, D is TRBD2 (5 bases). Looked up from germline, CDR1 is SEHNR and CDR2 is FQNEAQ (reference sequence). The CDR3 consists of 13 residues. V lost 5 bases and J lost 6, with 12 bases in between. CDR3 sequence (DNA): TGTGCCAGCAGCCCGAGCTCTAGCGATACGCAGTATTTT. Amino acids: CASSPSSSDTQYF.

Worth noting for this clonotype: A much larger clone differs by one base, so this may be a read error. The CDR3 DNA sequence: TGTGCCTGCAGTTATCGCGGGAACTCTGGAAACACCATATATTTT. Translation: CACSYRGNSGNTIYF. This chain uses TRBV6-5 with TRBJ1-3, with D uncertain. The CDR3 is 15 amino acids. Germline V gene lookup returns CDR1 MNHEY and CDR2 SVGAGI.

The table lists this clonotype with many counts. The chain couples TRBV5-5 to TRBJ2-7; 11 bases are a match to TRBD2. CDR1 SGHKS and CDR2 YYEKEE come from the germline V gene (reference sequence). This CDR3 is built from 14 residues. Losses at the gene ends were 6 bases for V and 5 bases for J; bases not matched to a gene: 7. CDR3 sequence: CASTRDSGRDEQYF. Here the CDR3 DNA reads TGTGCCAGCACCCGCGATAGCGGGAGGGACGAGCAGTACTTC. Complete variable domain (other parts from reference TRBV5-5 and TRBJ2-7): DAGVTQSPTHLIKTRGQQVTLRCSPISGHKSVSWYQQVLGQGPQFIFQYYEKEERGRGNFPDRFSARQFPNYSSELNVNALLLGDSALYLCASTRDSGRDEQYFGPGTRLTVT.

This clonotype was observed many times. The chain uses TRBV27 and TRBJ1-5, with unresolved D. There are 13 residues in the CDR3. V was clipped by 6 bases and J by 4 bases, with 10 bases between them. CDR1 MNHEY and CDR2 SMNVEV come from the germline V gene (reference sequence). In nucleotides, the CDR3 is TGTGCCAGCAGCAACAGTTTTAATCAGCCCCAGCATTTT. It specifies CASSNSFNQPQHF.

This clonotype was detected many times. V is TRBV2 and J is TRBJ2-1, with 7 nucleotides matching TRBD2. Germline values: CDR1 SNHLY, CDR2 FYNNEI. CDR3 size: 17 residues. Trimming took 2 bases from V and 10 from J; bases not matched to a gene: 17. The CDR3 loop reads CASSERAAGKRLFEQFF. The CDR3 bases are TGTGCCAGCAGTGAAAGGGCAGCGGGAAAAAGGCTGTTCGAGCAGTTCTTC. The whole variable domain, remainder taken from reference TRBV2 and TRBJ2-1, is EPEVTQTPSHQVTQMGQEVILRCVPISNHLYFYWYRQILGQKVEFLVSFYNNEISEKSEIFDDQFSVERPDGSNFTLKIRSTKLEDSAMYFCASSERAAGKRLFEQFFGPGTRLTVL.

As concerns this clonotype: The limits of the CDR3 on the DNA are not certain, so only TCRdb's listed CDR3 is given. The chain employs TRBV5-1 and TRBJ1-4; the D call in the table, TRBD1, was not verified against the DNA. The CDR3 is made up of 16 amino acids, end residues included. The germline V gene encodes CDR1 SGHRS and CDR2 YFSETQ. The CDR3 is CASSLEGQGNEKLFFF.

This clonotype showed up many times. This CDR3 reads CASSEQGPGKTGELFF. CDR3 in DNA: TGTGCCAGCAGTGAACAAGGCCCAGGGAAAACCGGGGAGCTGTTTTTT. This chain joins TRBV25-1 and TRBJ2-2; TRBD1 is a possible D gene (5 bases). Germline CDR1 MGHDK, CDR2 SYGVNS. The CDR3 is 16 residues long. The V end was cut by 2 bases, the J end by 5 bases, with 15 bases between.

This clonotype appeared many times. This rearrangement joins TRBV10-1 to TRBJ2-3, with D perhaps matching TRBD2 (6 bases). This CDR3 spans 16 amino acids. Germline CDR1 is WNHNN and CDR2 is SYGVQD (reference sequence). V lost 5 bases and J lost 0, with 15 bases in between. CDR3 sequence reads: CASSTEESGSTDTQYF. The DNA for the CDR3 is TGCGCCAGCAGTACCGAGGAAAGCGGGAGCACAGATACGCAGTATTTT.

This clonotype was seen repeatedly, ten times or more. V is TRBV6-2 or TRBV6-3 and J is TRBJ2-1; D possibly corresponds to TRBD2 (5 bases). Trimming shortened V by 8 bases and J by 0 bases, and 11 bases separated the two germline ends. The CDR3 sequence is 14 residues long. Germline V gives CDR1 MNHEY, CDR2 SVGEGT. CDR3 region: CASARGSSYNEQFF. As DNA, the CDR3 is TGTGCCAGCGCGAGAGGGAGCTCCTACAATGAGCAGTTCTTC.

Many counts were recorded for this clonotype. V usage is TRBV4-1 and J usage is TRBJ2-4, with 11 positions matching TRBD1. The trim removed 1 base at V and 4 bases at J, leaving 3 bases unmatched. CDR3 length: 16 amino acids. Germline lookup yields CDR1 MGHRA and CDR2 YSYEKL. The CDR3 bases are TGCGCCAGCAGCCAAGTAGGACAGGGGGCTAAAAACATTCAGTACTTC. As protein: CASSQVGQGAKNIQYF.

The chain has TRBV11-2 and TRBJ2-7, with 16 bases matching TRBD2. TRBJ2-1 explains the end of the DNA better; the J call may be wrong. Germline lookup yields CDR1 SGHAT and CDR2 FQNNGV. The CDR3 loop spans 15 amino acids. The CDR3, as DNA: TGTGCCAGCAGCCCGGGGACTAGCGGGGGGGGCGAGCAGTTCTTC. It is translated as CASSPGTSGGGEQFF.

The rearrangement uses TRBV3-1 and TRBJ2-7, with a possible D match to TRBD1 (5 bases). The V gene lost 1 base and the J gene lost 5 bases, with 15 bases spanning the gap. In germline, CDR1 is LGHDT, CDR2 YNNKEL (reference sequence). CDR3 length: 15 residues. The chain's CDR3 is CASSQGQGRRDEQYF. CDR3 DNA sequence: TGTGCCAGCAGCCAAGGGCAGGGTAGAAGAGACGAGCAGTACTTC.

J is TRBJ2-1 and V is TRBV15; maybe TRBD2 (6 bases). The CDR3 has 16 residues. Germline loops: CDR1 LNHNV, CDR2 YYDKDF (reference sequence). V shed 3 bases and J shed 6 bases, with 18 bases lying between them. The CDR3 coding sequence is TGTGCCACCAGCAGGCGGTCGGGTGCGGGAACCAATGAGCAGTTCTTC. The encoded protein is CATSRRSGAGTNEQFF. Using reference TRBV15 and TRBJ2-1 for the parts outside the CDR3, the full variable domain is DAMVIQNPRYQVTQFGKPVTLSCSQTLNHNVMYWYQQKSSQAPKLLFHYYDKDFNNEADTPDNFQSRRPNTSFCFLDIRSPGLGDTAMYLCATSRRSGAGTNEQFFGPGTRLTVL.